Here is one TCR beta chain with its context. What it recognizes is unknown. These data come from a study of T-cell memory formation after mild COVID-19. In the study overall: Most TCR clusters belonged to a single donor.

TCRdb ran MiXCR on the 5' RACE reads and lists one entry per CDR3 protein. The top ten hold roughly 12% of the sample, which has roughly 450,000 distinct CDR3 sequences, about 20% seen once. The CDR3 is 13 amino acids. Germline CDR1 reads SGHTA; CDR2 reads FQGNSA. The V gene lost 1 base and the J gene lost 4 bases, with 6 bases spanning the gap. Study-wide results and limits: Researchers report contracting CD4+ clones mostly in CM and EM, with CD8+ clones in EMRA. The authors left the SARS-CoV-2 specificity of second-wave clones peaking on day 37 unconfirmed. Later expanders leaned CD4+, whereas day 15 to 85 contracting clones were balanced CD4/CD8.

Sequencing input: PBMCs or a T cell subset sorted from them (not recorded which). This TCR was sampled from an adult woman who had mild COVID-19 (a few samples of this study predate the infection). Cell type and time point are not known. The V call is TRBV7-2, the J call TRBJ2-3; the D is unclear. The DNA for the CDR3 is TGTGCCAGCAGCTTAGGTTGGTCAGATACGCAGTATTTT. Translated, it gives CASSLGWSDTQYF. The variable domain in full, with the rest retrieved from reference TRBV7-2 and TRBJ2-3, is GAGVSQSPSNKVTEKGKDVELRCDPISGHTALYWYRQSLGQGLEFLIYFQGNSAPDKSGLPSDRFSAERTGGSVSTLTIQRTQQEDSAVYLCASSLGWSDTQYFGPGTRLTVL.